This T cell receptor (beta chain) was documented in a study of shared clonotypes between healthy human individuals. As defined, naive CD8 cells were CD45RO-negative and positively selected for CCR7, with terminally differentiated effector memory CD45RA+ cells excluded. This was a deep-level run. Clones were sequenced by immunoSEQ multiplex PCR, and TCRdb holds only the in-frame ones, with some missing. The data hold hundreds of thousands of clones, with about 96% observed a single time. The CDR3 is 16 amino acids. This clonotype was sampled from a woman in her twenties or thirties in good health. Sequenced: naive CD8+ T cells sorted from blood. V usage is TRBV21-1 and J usage is TRBJ1-1; the table's D gene call, TRBD1, was not cross checked with the DNA. TRBV21-1 is designated a pseudogene. CDR3 sequence: CASSKAVAVMNTEAFF. CDR3 nucleotide sequence: TGTGCCAGCAGCAAAGCCGTTGCAGTGATGAACACTGAAGCTTTCTTT.